These 19 T cell receptor beta chains originate from one sample sequenced in a study of OX40 agonist ivuxolimab in advanced cancers. Only in-frame clones appear in the TCRdb table, and some are missing; sequencing was by immunoSEQ multiplex PCR. Among approximately 40,000 clones, about 90% were seen once, and the ten largest hold roughly 19%. The starting material was CD4+ or CD8+ T cells sorted from blood, obtained in a trial of the OX40 agonist ivuxolimab. The receptors were gathered from an adult with an advanced solid tumor such as melanoma, head and neck, liver or kidney cancer.

In this sample, this clone turned up a few times. The same CDR3 arises from other DNA sequences in this sample as well. This chain connects TRBV19 to TRBJ2-7, with 7 bases fitting TRBD1. CDR1 and CDR2 (germline): LNHDA, SQIVND (reference sequence). The CDR3 runs 13 residues. The ends lost 1 base at V and 3 bases at J; junction bases unmatched: 0. Written as DNA, the CDR3 is TGTGCCAGTAGTATAGGACAGGGCTACGAGCAGTACTTC. Translating it yields CASSIGQGYEQYF.

This CDR3 reads CASSVGTGTYGYTF. The CDR3 region has the DNA TGTGCCAGCAGTGTAGGGACAGGGACTTATGGCTACACCTTC. The chain is built from TRBV27 and TRBJ1-2; 9 positions match TRBD1. Germline V gene sequence: CDR1 MNHEY, CDR2 SMNVEV (reference sequence). There are 14 residues in the CDR3. Losses at the gene ends were 5 bases for V and 5 bases for J; bases not matched to a gene: 6.

The chain combines TRBV19 with TRBJ2-1, with D uncertain. The germline V gene encodes CDR1 LNHDA and CDR2 SQIVND (reference sequence). Between the trimmed V and J ends, which lost 9 bases and 7 bases, there was a span of 10 bases. The CDR3 has 11 residues. The CDR3 spells CASLGSNEQFF. The DNA of the CDR3 is TGTGCCAGCCTTGGCTCGAATGAGCAGTTCTTC.

The CDR3 sequence: CASSYWASGAGELFF. CDR3 DNA: TGTGCCAGCAGTTACTGGGCTAGCGGGGCCGGGGAGCTGTTTTTT. The chain joins TRBV6-5 to TRBJ2-2, with 9 nucleotides matching TRBD2. V was pared by 1 base and J by 6 bases, with 3 bases of the junction left unmatched. CDR1 and CDR2 (germline): MNHEY, SVGAGI. The CDR3 runs to 15 residues.

This clone was observed a handful of times. The chain employs TRBV7-6 and TRBJ2-3; a possible D gene is TRBD1 (5 bases). CDR1 and CDR2 from the germline V gene are SGHVS and FNYEAQ. Trimming stripped 5 bases from V and 4 bases from J, with 13 bases between. The CDR3 loop spans 14 amino acids. The CDR3 bases are TGTGCCAGCAGCCCCCGGACAAATCCAGATACGCAGTATTTT. This translates into CASSPRTNPDTQYF. Combining the CDR3 with reference TRBV7-6 and TRBJ2-3 gives the whole variable domain GAGVSQSPRYKVTKRGQDVALRCDPISGHVSLYWYRQALGQGPEFLTYFNYEAQQDKSGLPNDRFSAERPEGSISTLTIQRTEQRDSAMYRCASSPRTNPDTQYFGPGTRLTVL.

The CDR3 here is CASSPTRANEKLFF. The CDR3 bases are TGTGCCAGCAGCCCAACTAGGGCTAATGAAAAACTGTTTTTT. The rearrangement joins TRBV5-6 to TRBJ1-4; D is unresolved. V shed 4 bases and J shed 3 bases, with 10 bases lying between them. Germline V gene sequence: CDR1 SGHDT, CDR2 YYEEEE. The CDR3 runs 14 residues.

The CDR3 coding sequence is TGTGCCAGCAGCGCCTCAGGGAGTTACGAGCAGTACTTC. Amino acid sequence: CASSASGSYEQYF. The gene calls are TRBV9 and TRBJ2-7; TRBD1 or TRBD2 may be the D gene (5 bases each). Looked up from germline, CDR1 is SGDLS and CDR2 is YYNGEE. This CDR3 is 13 amino acids long. Trimming pared 3 bases from V and 4 bases from J, leaving 11 bases between.

V is TRBV19 and J is TRBJ2-7, with D maybe TRBD1 (6 bases). V lost 8 bases and J 2 bases, leaving 13 bases between the germline ends. From germline, CDR1 is LNHDA and CDR2 SQIVND (reference sequence). This CDR3 is built from 13 residues. CDR3 bases: TGTGCCAGTGGACCGGGACACACCTACGAGCAGTACTTC. Translating it yields CASGPGHTYEQYF.

V usage is TRBV30 and J usage is TRBJ1-2; D gene ambiguous. From germline, CDR1 is GTSNPN and CDR2 SVGIG (reference sequence). This CDR3 has 14 residues. V was trimmed by 3 bases and J by 2 bases, leaving 13 bases between them. In DNA, the CDR3 is TGTGCCTGGAGCCACTCCAGAGGGAACTATGGCTACACCTTC. Protein product: CAWSHSRGNYGYTF.

Points on this clone: This CDR3 is also generated by other DNA sequences in the sample. The CDR3 sequence: CASSLDRGPTYEQYF. DNA for the CDR3: TGCGCCAGCAGCCTCGACAGGGGACCTACCTACGAGCAGTACTTC. V is TRBV5-1 and J is TRBJ2-7; TRBD1 matches 8 bases. The CDR3 is made up of 15 amino acids. Germline assignment: CDR1 SGHRS and CDR2 YFSETQ. With V trimmed by 4 bases and J by 2 bases, 8 bases remained unmatched.

This chain joins TRBV10-3 and TRBJ2-7; D is possibly TRBD2 (5 bases). The V and J ends lost 2 bases and 5 bases respectively, with 16 bases between them. Germline V gives CDR1 ENHRY, CDR2 SYGVKD. There are 15 residues in the CDR3. The CDR3 DNA is TGTGCCATCAGTGAGCGGCGGGTGGTTGGAAACGAGCAGTACTTC. Protein sequence: CAISERRVVGNEQYF.

The V gene is TRBV27, the J gene TRBJ2-5; possibly TRBD1 for D (5 bases). CDR3 size: 14 residues. V lost 0 bases and J lost 1, with 6 bases in between. Per the germline V gene, CDR1 is MNHEY and CDR2 is SMNVEV (reference sequence). The CDR3 here is CASSLSDSQETQYF. DNA of the CDR3: TGTGCCAGCAGTTTATCAGACAGCCAAGAGACCCAGTACTTC.

The CDR3 DNA reads as TGTGCCAGTAGTATAGGACAGGTATGGACTGAAGCTTTCTTT. Protein: CASSIGQVWTEAFF. The chain combines TRBV19 with TRBJ1-1, with a possible D match to TRBD1 (6 bases). The CDR3 sequence is 14 residues long. Germline CDR1 LNHDA, CDR2 SQIVND (reference sequence). Trimming left V 1 base short and J 5 bases short, with 11 bases between.

This chain uses TRBV5-1 with TRBJ2-1, with unresolved D. Looked up from germline, CDR1 is SGHRS and CDR2 is YFSETQ. V was pared by 4 bases and J by 4 bases, with 12 bases between. The CDR3 covers 14 residues. CDR3 in DNA: TGCGCCAGCAGCAGTACTGACGGATACAATGAGCAGTTCTTC. This gives the protein CASSSTDGYNEQFF. Looking up the rest from reference TRBV5-1 and TRBJ2-1 gives the full variable domain: KAGVTQTPRYLIKTRGQQVTLSCSPISGHRSVSWYQQTPGQGLQFLFEYFSETQRNKGNFPGRFSGRQFSNSRSEMNVSTLELGDSALYLCASSSTDGYNEQFFGPGTRLTVL.

V is TRBV16 and J is TRBJ2-7; a possible D gene is TRBD1 (6 bases). The CDR3 is 15 amino acids. Germline CDR1 reads KGHSY; CDR2 reads FQNENV. Trimming pared 2 bases from V and 2 bases from J, leaving 13 bases between. The CDR3 bases are TGTGCCAGCAGCCAAGCGACTTGGACAGCCTACGAGCAGTACTTC. This codes for CASSQATWTAYEQYF.

The chain uses TRBV5-1 and TRBJ2-2; the match to TRBD1 covers 9 bases. Germline V gives CDR1 SGHRS, CDR2 YFSETQ. V lost 0 bases and J lost 4; bases outside the gene matches: 4. CDR3 length: 16 amino acids. CDR3 sequence (DNA): TGCGCCAGCAGCTTGGGGGACAGGGAATCCACCGGGGAGCTGTTTTTT. Protein sequence: CASSLGDRESTGELFF.

The chain employs TRBV6-5 and TRBJ1-6; a weak D match, TRBD1 (6 bases). Trimming stripped 5 bases from V and 5 bases from J, with 10 bases between. Per the germline V gene, CDR1 is MNHEY and CDR2 is SVGAGI. This CDR3 comprises 14 residues. CDR3 DNA: TGTGCCAGCAGTCCCAGGGGCGATAATTCACCCCTCCACTTT. Translated, it gives CASSPRGDNSPLHF.

This sequence joins TRBV7-9 and TRBJ1-1, with D maybe TRBD1 (5 bases). The CDR3 loop spans 13 amino acids. From germline, CDR1 is SEHNR and CDR2 FQNEAQ (reference sequence). V was shortened by 5 bases and J by 1 base, with 8 bases between the two germline ends. This CDR3 is CASSRTGNTEAFF. For the CDR3, the DNA is TGTGCCAGCAGCCGTACAGGGAACACTGAAGCTTTCTTT. Complete variable domain (other parts from reference TRBV7-9 and TRBJ1-1): DTGVSQNPRHKITKRGQNVTFRCDPISEHNRLYWYRQTLGQGPEFLTYFQNEAQLEKSRLLSDRFSAERPKGSFSTLEIQRTEQGDSAMYLCASSRTGNTEAFFGQGTRLTVV.

With respect to this clone: Additional DNA sequences in this sample encode the identical CDR3. This chain uses TRBV19 with TRBJ1-5; TRBD1 aligns across 8 bases. Germline values: CDR1 LNHDA, CDR2 SQIVND (reference sequence). V shed 5 bases, J shed 4 bases, and the junction held 4 bases outside the gene matches. CDR3 size: 14 residues. The CDR3 loop reads CASSQDRVNQPQHF. The DNA of the CDR3 is TGTGCCAGTAGTCAGGACAGGGTAAATCAGCCCCAGCATTTT.